The clone carrying this TCR beta chain is a singleton in its sample. Sequencing was performed with immunoSEQ multiplex PCR; in TCRdb, only in-frame clones are kept and a portion is missing. The sample lists some 66,000 clones, around 84% occurring once. This sample was included in a study of blood T cell repertoires in COVID-19. On the study more broadly: T cells, B-cell-depleted T cells, or PBMCs provided the cDNA or gDNA that served as material.

The V gene's germline CDR1 is SGHVS and CDR2 FQNEAQ. Trimming at V came to 1 base and at J to 1 base, leaving 2 bases not matched to a gene. This CDR3 comprises 16 residues. Sequenced input: peripheral blood. This receptor was obtained from a man aged 45 to 65 with active COVID-19. The chain uses TRBV7-8 and TRBJ1-5; 9 bases match TRBD1. The CDR3 nucleotides are TGTGCCAGCAGCTTAGGGGACAGGGAAAGCAATCAGCCCCAGCATTTT. Translation gives CASSLGDRESNQPQHF. Complete variable domain (other parts from reference TRBV7-8 and TRBJ1-5): GAGVSQSPRYKVAKRGQDVALRCDPISGHVSLFWYQQALGQGPEFLTYFQNEAQLDKSGLPSDRFFAERPEGSVSTLKIQRTQQEDSAVYLCASSLGDRESNQPQHFGDGTRLSIL.